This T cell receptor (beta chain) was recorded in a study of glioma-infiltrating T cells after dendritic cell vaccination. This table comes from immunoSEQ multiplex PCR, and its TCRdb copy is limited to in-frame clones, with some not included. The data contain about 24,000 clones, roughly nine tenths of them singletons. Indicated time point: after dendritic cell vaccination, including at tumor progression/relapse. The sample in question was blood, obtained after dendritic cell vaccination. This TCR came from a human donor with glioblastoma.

The chain's CDR3 is CASSYDRVLNTGELFF. The CDR3 DNA reads as TGTGCCAGCAGTTACGACAGGGTCCTGAACACCGGGGAGCTGTTTTTT. The V gene is TRBV6-5, the J gene TRBJ2-2, with 7 bases that match TRBD1. The ends lost 2 bases at V and 1 base at J; junction bases unmatched: 4. The CDR3 covers 16 residues. Germline values: CDR1 MNHEY, CDR2 SVGAGI.